What follows are 21 T cell receptor beta chains derived from one specimen sequenced in a study of PD-1 blockade in classical Hodgkin lymphoma. Each of the patients experienced relapse following autologous stem cell transplantation, and their brentuximab vedotin exposure differed. Produced via immunoSEQ multiplex PCR; TCRdb's table is partial and in-frame only. The sample contains approximately 90,000 clones, around 90% of which appear only once. Sequenced material: peripheral blood mononuclear cells (PBMCs), taken before the second cycle of nivolumab. The source of these receptors is a human donor with classical Hodgkin lymphoma.

The chain combines TRBV5-1 with TRBJ2-7; D is uncertain. Germline V CDR1 and CDR2: SGHRS, YFSETQ. CDR3 length: 16 residues. V lost 1 base to trimming and J lost 0 bases, with 14 bases between them. The CDR3 protein is CASSLILGGSSYEQYF. In DNA, the CDR3 is TGCGCCAGCAGCTTGATCTTAGGTGGCTCCTCCTACGAGCAGTACTTC.

The sample holds one count of this clone. The chain links TRBV29-1 to TRBJ1-2; possibly TRBD1 for D (6 bases). Deletions cut 5 bases from V and 11 bases from J, with 21 bases between. In germline, CDR1 is SQVTM, CDR2 ANQGSEA. This CDR3 has 13 residues. The CDR3 loop reads CSVTQGFQSPYTF. CDR3 sequence (DNA): TGCAGCGTTACACAGGGTTTTCAGTCGCCATACACCTTC.

This clone was counted only a few times. The chain has TRBV9 and TRBJ1-2; D ambiguous. V lost 7 bases and J lost 4, with 8 bases in between. The CDR3 loop spans 11 amino acids. Per germline, CDR1 SGDLS and CDR2 YYNGEE. The CDR3 DNA reads as TGTGCCAGCGAGAGTGTCTATGGCTACACCTTC. Amino acid sequence: CASESVYGYTF.

This chain uses TRBV7-9 with TRBJ1-3; 12 nucleotides match TRBD1. Losses at the gene ends were 0 bases for V and 8 bases for J; bases not matched to a gene: 2. This CDR3 is built from 15 residues. From germline, CDR1 is SEHNR and CDR2 FQNEAQ (reference sequence). The CDR3 bases are TGTGCCAGCAGCTTAGCCGGGACAGGGGGCCACACCATATATTTT. Its protein product is CASSLAGTGGHTIYF.

The V call is TRBV2, the J call TRBJ2-7, with 12 positions matching TRBD1. Germline trimming cut 6 bases from V and 4 bases from J; bases unmatched to any gene: 10. The germline CDR1 and CDR2 sequences are SNHLY and FYNNEI. The CDR3 spans 16 residues. CDR3 sequence reads: CASRRTGTGGKYEQYF. CDR3 bases: TGTGCCAGCAGGCGGACAGGGACAGGGGGCAAGTACGAGCAGTACTTC.

V gene TRBV6-5 combines with J gene TRBJ2-7; a possible D gene is TRBD2 (5 bases). Between the trimmed V and J ends, which lost 7 bases and 1 base, there was a span of 14 bases. This CDR3 is built from 14 residues. The germline V gene has CDR1 MNHEY and CDR2 SVGAGI. The CDR3 is CASNRGSSSYEQYF. Written as DNA, the CDR3 is TGTGCCAGCAACCGGGGTAGTTCGTCCTACGAGCAGTACTTC.

The chain employs TRBV6-5 and TRBJ2-7; 9 nucleotides agree with TRBD2. This CDR3 region has 15 residues. Germline values: CDR1 MNHEY, CDR2 SVGAGI. Germline trimming cut 4 bases from V and 1 base from J; bases unmatched to any gene: 5. The CDR3 region has the DNA TGTGCCAGCAGTTCCTGGACTAGCGCATCCTACGAGCAGTACTTC. It codes for CASSSWTSASYEQYF.

In regard to this clone: One junction end disagrees with the germline gene, perhaps due to a read error. The chain employs TRBV25-1 and TRBJ1-4, with D perhaps TRBD1 (6 bases). Germline V gene sequence: CDR1 MGHDK, CDR2 SYGVNS. This CDR3 region has 11 residues. For the CDR3, the DNA is TGTGCCAGCAGTGCGATTGGGACATTCGAGTTT. Translated: CASSAIGTFEF.

J is TRBJ1-4 and V is TRBV5-1; the D is unclear. CDR3 length: 15 residues. Per germline, CDR1 SGHRS and CDR2 YFSETQ. Trimming cost V 5 bases and J 3 bases, with 14 bases left between them. In DNA form, the CDR3 reads TGCGCCAGCAGGGGCAATGTGGCCGCTAATGAAAAACTGTTTTTT. Encoded protein: CASRGNVAANEKLFF.

V is TRBV2 and J is TRBJ2-7; a possible D gene is TRBD1 (5 bases). Looked up from germline, CDR1 is SNHLY and CDR2 is FYNNEI. This CDR3 has 14 residues. Deletions cut 4 bases from V and 4 bases from J, with 14 bases between. In nucleotides, the CDR3 is TGTGCCAGCAGTGGGGCAGGGTCCTCTTACGAGCAGTACTTC. This encodes CASSGAGSSYEQYF.

V is TRBV2 and J is TRBJ1-2; possibly TRBD1 for D (6 bases). The germline V gene has CDR1 SNHLY and CDR2 FYNNEI. Between the trimmed V and J ends, which lost 4 bases and 1 base, there was a span of 19 bases. The CDR3 extends over 17 amino acids. Written as DNA, the CDR3 is TGTGCCAGCAGTGTTCTCGGCAGGGCCAGGGGTAACTATGGCTACACCTTC. Translating gives CASSVLGRARGNYGYTF.

The chain links TRBV18 to TRBJ2-7; D not certain. V was shortened by 0 bases and J by 0 bases, with 9 bases between the two germline ends. The CDR3 consists of 15 residues. Per the germline V gene, CDR1 is KGHSH and CDR2 is LQKENI. The CDR3 reads CASSPPSLDSYEQYF. The CDR3 DNA reads TGTGCCAGCTCACCACCGAGCCTGGACTCCTACGAGCAGTACTTC.

CDR3 amino acids: CAISVGEAYGYTF. For the CDR3, the DNA is TGTGCCATCAGTGTGGGGGAAGCCTATGGCTACACCTTC. This chain links TRBV10-3 with TRBJ1-2, with TRBD1 as a possible D gene (5 bases). The CDR3 has 13 amino acids. Germline V CDR1 and CDR2: ENHRY, SYGVKD. The V gene lost 4 bases and the J gene lost 4 bases, with 10 bases spanning the gap.

The J gene is TRBJ2-2, the V gene TRBV30; D possibly matches TRBD1 or TRBD2 (5 bases each). CDR3 length equals 16 residues. Germline assignment: CDR1 GTSNPN and CDR2 SVGIG (reference sequence). V was cut by 1 base and J by 4 bases, with 16 bases left in between. This CDR3 is CAWSDPRAGTTGELFF. DNA for the CDR3: TGTGCCTGGAGTGACCCAAGGGCAGGGACCACCGGGGAGCTGTTTTTT. The full variable domain, in which reference TRBV30 and TRBJ2-2 provide the parts outside the CDR3, is SQTIHQWPATLVQPVGSPLSLECTVEGTSNPNLYWYRQAAGRGLQLLFYSVGIGQISSEVPQNLSASRPQDRQFILSSKKLLLSDSGFYLCAWSDPRAGTTGELFFGEGSRLTVL.

The rearrangement joins TRBV5-6 to TRBJ2-1; TRBD2 matches 13 bases. The germline V gene encodes CDR1 SGHDT and CDR2 YYEEEE. The CDR3 length is 17 residues. V lost 2 bases, J lost 4 bases, and 6 bases stayed unmatched. As DNA, the CDR3 is TGTGCCAGCAGCTTTGGGACTAGCGGGATGCGGTACAATGAGCAGTTCTTC. Translating it yields CASSFGTSGMRYNEQFF.

V usage is TRBV14 and J usage is TRBJ1-2; D perhaps matches TRBD1 (6 bases). Germline-derived CDR1 and CDR2 are SGHDN and FVKESK. V dropped 0 bases and J dropped 4 bases, with 15 bases sitting between them. This CDR3 is 16 amino acids long. The CDR3 coding sequence is TGTGCCAGCAGCCAAGAAGTTCAGGGGTTGGGCTATGGCTACACCTTC. Translated, it gives CASSQEVQGLGYGYTF.

As concerns this clone: An end of the junction does not agree with germline; a read error may underlie this. The genes are TRBV7-9 and TRBJ2-7; TRBD1 is a possible D gene (6 bases). CDR1 is SEHNR and CDR2 is FQNEAQ in the germline V gene (reference sequence). The CDR3 is 15 amino acids. CDR3 DNA: TGTGCCAGCACCTTACAGGGTACAATATCCTACGAGCAGTACTTC. Protein: CASTLQGTISYEQYF. Combining the CDR3 with reference TRBV7-9 and TRBJ2-7 gives the whole variable domain DTGVSQNPRHKITKRGQNVTFRCDPISEHNRLYWYRQTLGQGPEFLTYFQNEAQLEKSRLLSDRFSAERPKGSFSTLEIQRTEQGDSAMYLCASTLQGTISYEQYFGPGTRLTVT.

The rearrangement uses TRBV27 and TRBJ2-3; 12 positions agree with TRBD2. The CDR3 length is 15 residues. Germline CDR1 reads MNHEY; CDR2 reads SMNVEV (reference sequence). The ends lost 8 bases at V and 1 base at J; junction bases unmatched: 4. The CDR3 loop reads CASSGLAGRTDTQYF. DNA for the CDR3: TGTGCCAGCTCGGGACTAGCGGGCCGCACAGATACGCAGTATTTT.

This rearrangement joins TRBV5-4 to TRBJ1-2; possible D gene TRBD1, 6 bases. This CDR3 region has 14 residues. Germline CDR1 is SGHNT and CDR2 is YYREEE (reference sequence). Trimming pared 3 bases from V and 0 bases from J, leaving 9 bases between. The CDR3 loop is CASSYRAANYGYTF. The CDR3 region has the DNA TGTGCCAGCAGCTACAGGGCAGCTAACTATGGCTACACCTTC.

The V gene is TRBV28, the J gene TRBJ2-7, with unresolved D. Germline CDR1 MDHEN, CDR2 SYDVKM. CDR3 length: 14 residues. V was clipped by 3 bases and J by 4 bases, with 13 bases between them. The CDR3 sequence: CASSFRQPLYEQYF. The CDR3 region has the DNA TGTGCCAGCAGTTTTCGGCAGCCTCTTTACGAGCAGTACTTC.

This chain connects TRBV10-3 to TRBJ2-1; 10 bases fit TRBD2. The CDR3 covers 19 residues. V was pared by 8 bases and J by 4 bases, with 20 bases of the junction left unmatched. Germline loops: CDR1 ENHRY, CDR2 SYGVKD. The CDR3, as DNA: TGTGCCATCTTCGGCGAAGTTAGCCGTAGCGGGAGGTTATACAATGAGCAGTTCTTC. Translated, it gives CAIFGEVSRSGRLYNEQFF.